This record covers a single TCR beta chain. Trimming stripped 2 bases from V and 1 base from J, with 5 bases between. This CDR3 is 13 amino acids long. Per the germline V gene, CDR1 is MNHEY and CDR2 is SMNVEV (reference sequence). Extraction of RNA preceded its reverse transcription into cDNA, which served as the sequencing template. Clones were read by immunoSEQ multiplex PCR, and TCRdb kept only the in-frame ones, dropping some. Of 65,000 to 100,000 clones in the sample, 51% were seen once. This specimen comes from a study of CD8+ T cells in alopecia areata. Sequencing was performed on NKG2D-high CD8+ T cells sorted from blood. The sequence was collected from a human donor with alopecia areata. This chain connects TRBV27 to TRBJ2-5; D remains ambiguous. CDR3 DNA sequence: TGTGCCAGCAGTTTAGTCAGCCAAGAGACCCAGTACTTC. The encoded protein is CASSLVSQETQYF.